This record looks at one T cell receptor beta chain sequence and its context. This record belongs to a study of blood T cell repertoires in COVID-19. On the study more broadly: Two negative PCRs, clearance, or symptom resolution were required of recovered Cohort 3 donors. PBMCs, B-cell-depleted T cells, or T cells were the source of the cDNA or gDNA that made up the material.

In the study's own analysis: Amplified reference gene primers provided the basis for estimating nucleated cell counts. The assay was immunoSEQ multiplex PCR, and TCRdb's table has in-frame clones only and misses some. V and J calls and clone size are those listed in that table; D and trimming were worked out from the DNA. The data hold over 130,000 clones, with under 90% observed a single time. The CDR3 consists of 13 residues. Germline V gene data show CDR1 as LNHDA and CDR2 as SQIVND (reference sequence). The V segment lost 6 bases and the J segment 10 bases; nucleotides outside the gene matches: 6. Cohort placement rested on clinical history that participants reported themselves.

The TCR was taken from a man aged 50-60 years in a cohort exposed to, infected with or recovered from COVID-19 (not recorded which). The sample comprised PBMCs or T cells enriched from blood (not recorded which). The chain carries TRBV19 and TRBJ1-5; 10 bases fit TRBD1. CDR3 residues: CASRGRTGGPQHF. CDR3 coding DNA: TGTGCCAGTAGGGGTCGGACAGGGGGTCCCCAGCATTTT.